This T cell receptor (beta chain) was recorded in a study of tumor and adjacent non-tumor tissue in lung cancer. General study points: Compared with tumor, normal lung showed significantly lower TCR diversity.

Remarks on this clonotype: No antigen is known for it. A read error may be the cause here, since a much bigger clone is one base away.

CDR1 MGHRA and CDR2 YSYEKL come from the germline V gene. The CDR3 length is 17 residues. V gave up 6 bases and J gave up 1 base; unmatched junction bases: 12. The library came from three nested PCR rounds adapted from ARM-PCR protocols. Each CDR3 protein is one row after TCRdb ran MiXCR on the multiplex PCR reads. The table shows approximately 150,000 distinct CDR3 sequences, with around 66% occurring only once. No cell sorting was done before RNA was extracted from the tissue. Donors were chemotherapy-naive, newly diagnosed lung cancer surgical patients in China, August–late 2014. The specimen sequenced was lung tumor tissue. The rearrangement joins TRBV4-1 to TRBJ2-7; 10 positions match TRBD2. The source of this sequence is a man in his sixties with small cell lung cancer. The chain's CDR3 is CASRTEAGGLGSYEQYF. The CDR3 DNA reads as TGCGCCAGCAGGACAGAAGCGGGAGGGCTCGGTTCCTACGAGCAGTACTTC.